The sample holds one count of the clone carrying this T cell receptor (beta chain). This entry comes from a study of shared clonotypes between healthy human individuals. Researchers divided each subset's genomic DNA evenly across several immunoSEQ plates. Method: immunoSEQ multiplex PCR; TCRdb's copy keeps in-frame clones and lacks some. This table has around 700,000 clones, around 73% appearing once. Trimming pared 4 bases from V and 3 bases from J, leaving 11 bases between. This CDR3 comprises 13 residues. The germline CDR1 and CDR2 sequences are SGHKS and YYEKEE (reference sequence). In the CD4+ fraction, cells were divided into CD45RA+ naive and CD45RA-negative memory subsets.

Sequenced: memory CD4+ T cells sorted from blood. Subset meaning: CD45RA-negative fraction. The chain links TRBV5-5 to TRBJ2-7, with D unresolved. The sequence derives from a woman aged 25 to 39 in good health. The DNA for the CDR3 is TGTGCCAGCAGCCCCCGAGTGGGCTACGAGCAGTACTTC. Protein product: CASSPRVGYEQYF.